This TCR beta chain stems from a study of beta chain features in type 1 diabetes (dated by TCRdb to the late 2010s). For the wider study: No differences in mean age, gender distribution, total cell number or subset yield were found between patients and healthy donors. In the study, TCRB repertoires of sorted circulating CD4+ T cell subsets from recently diagnosed type 1 diabetes patients were compared with those of matched healthy donors. Whereas all 30 or so donors provided naive and central memory subsets, regulatory and stem cell-like memory subsets were isolated from just 8 patients and roughly 8 healthy donors. A total of 100 million to 110 million sorted cells were examined across all samples, and a strong correlation was observed between cell number per subset and RNA yield. Results and caveats for the whole study, not just this receptor: Shorter templates might have been favored by PCR, but patient and control samples were amplified and corrected together, so both groups would have been affected equally by any skew. In all four CD4+ subsets, TCRB CDR3 length was moderately but significantly shorter in type 1 diabetes patients. Fewer insertions and more nucleotide deletions at VDJ recombination sites were observed in patients with type 1 diabetes, implying thymic rearrangement abnormalities. Naive, central memory and regulatory TCRB repertoires appeared to be more alike among patients than among healthy donors. Because cDNA was sequenced instead of genomic DNA, highly expressing activated cells could be over-represented, though the groups showed no difference in activation or CD3 levels. Only small numbers of individuals were included in the HLA sub-analyses, which left unresolved whether HLA type had any influence on TCRB rearrangement.

A note on this clone: No antigen is known for it. The sample holds no much larger clone one base away, and base qualities are not on file.

A single peripheral blood draw of approximately 0.11 L on average was collected from each donor into heparinised tubes. A BD FACSAria II was used to sort naive, central memory, regulatory and stem cell-like memory CD4+ T cells with a panel that included CD45RO, CCR7, CD25, CD127, CD95 and CD27. A purity above 95% was achieved for all sorted populations. PBMCs were isolated immediately by Lymphoprep density gradient centrifugation and stained directly without culture. So that batch effects would be minimized, each experiment stained and sorted samples in pairs, pairing one healthy donor with one patient. All of the isolated RNA was reverse transcribed with the High Capacity cDNA Reverse Transcription Kit, so expressed TCRB transcripts were sequenced. Stem cell-like memory T cell samples underwent survey-depth immunoSEQ sequencing, averaging about 1 million total reads per sample. Sorted cells were lysed in RLT buffer, and RNA was extracted using DNase-treated RNeasy Micro or Mini kits according to cell number. Each cell subset was processed on its own to prevent cross-contamination, while patient and healthy donor samples were processed together. The immunoSEQ multiplex PCR was used to amplify TCRB sequences from cDNA, yielding 87-bp fragments that span the CDR3 region. Sequencing of the amplicons was done on the Illumina HiSeq platform. The study's processing was this. Synthetic template baselines were used to correct PCR bias computationally, reads within Hamming distance 2 were collapsed, and singletons that could not be merged were discarded. By aligning reads against IMGT, V, D and J genes, CDR3 length, and insertions or deletions at six rearrangement sites were assigned. Within each subset, clonotype counts were normalized to the number of sorted cells before true diversity and Gini coefficients were calculated with the tcR R package. The overlap coefficient, calculated on TCRB nucleotide sequences, was used to quantify repertoire sharing. TCRdb carries this immuneACCESS record with in-frame sequences only. Its versions omit some clonotypes, under half of them owing to an unresolved V gene in the studies checked, with the rest unexplained. That table is the source of V, J and clone size, and D and trimming were worked out from the DNA. Here the sample has around 46,000 clones; roughly 40% occur a single time. Approximately 0.13% of the sample is taken by the ten largest.

In the germline V gene, CDR1 corresponds to SNHLY and CDR2 to FYNNEI. Germline trimming amounts to 3 bases on V and 2 bases on J, with 3 as the count of junction bases outside the gene matches. Inclusive of the bounding cysteine and phenylalanine, the CDR3 is 15 residues long. Of the read, only the CDR3 DNA is kept; its 45 bases are in frame from base 1. The chain is encoded by TRBV2 joined to TRBJ2-7; 11 bases in between match TRBD1. Input material: stem cell memory CD4+ T cells from blood. Interpreted using the paper, the cell subset or site label stands for: stem cell-like memory CD4+ T cells. The clonotype was recovered from a man aged 25-45 years with type 1 diabetes. The CDR3 loop reads CASSEGGQGAYEQYF. The DNA sequence follows: TGTGCCAGCAGTGAGGGGGGACAGGGGGCCTACGAGCAGTACTTC.